The next 21 T cell receptor beta chains were all read from a single sample in a study of T cell responses to AZD1222 COVID-19 vaccine. The method was immunoSEQ multiplex PCR; TCRdb's version includes in-frame clones alone and lacks a portion of them. The sample lists about 44,000 clones; around three quarters were seen once. This specimen was peripheral blood, taken on day 0 of AZD1222 vaccination. The source of these receptors is an adult in good health.

The genes are TRBV6-5 and TRBJ2-7; a weak D match, TRBD2 (6 bases). The CDR3 consists of 14 residues. The germline gives CDR1 MNHEY, CDR2 SVGAGI. The ends were cut back, 0 bases at V and 3 bases at J, with 9 bases in the middle. The CDR3 sequence: CASSYSGGDYEQYF. Written as DNA, the CDR3 is TGTGCCAGCAGTTACTCCGGAGGGGACTACGAGCAGTACTTC.

The rearrangement links TRBV7-9 to TRBJ1-4, with TRBD1 as a possible D gene (5 bases). CDR3 length: 17 amino acids. Deletions cut 6 bases from V and 8 bases from J, with 25 bases between. Germline values: CDR1 SEHNR, CDR2 FQNEAQ (reference sequence). CDR3 sequence (DNA): TGTGCCAGCAGTCCCGGGACGGCCTATCTTTTAGGGGAAAAACTGTTTTTT. Encoded protein: CASSPGTAYLLGEKLFF.

V gene TRBV18 combines with J gene TRBJ2-1; D gene unclear. V lost 1 base to trimming and J lost 6 bases, with 10 bases between them. The CDR3 length is 14 residues. Germline V gene sequence: CDR1 KGHSH, CDR2 LQKENI. CDR3 sequence reads: CASSPQSFGNEQFF. CDR3 in DNA: TGTGCCAGCTCACCACAAAGTTTCGGCAATGAGCAGTTCTTC.

This clone occurred a few times. The rearrangement joins TRBV24-1 to TRBJ1-2; unclear D gene. The germline V gene encodes CDR1 KGHDR and CDR2 SFDVKD. The CDR3 is 13 residues long. V was pared by 4 bases and J by 4 bases, with 9 bases between. In DNA, the CDR3 is TGTGCCACCAGTGACTGGGAGGGCTATGGCTACACCTTC. Encoded protein: CATSDWEGYGYTF.

This clone is medium-sized within its sample. This sequence joins TRBV18 and TRBJ1-2; D is unresolved. The germline V and J ends were trimmed by 5 bases and 6 bases, with 19 bases remaining between them. CDR1 and CDR2 (germline): KGHSH, LQKENI. The CDR3 covers 15 residues. The CDR3 loop is CASSSPLEAGDGYTF. Here the CDR3 DNA reads TGTGCCAGCTCAAGTCCCTTAGAGGCTGGGGATGGCTACACCTTC.

The gene calls are TRBV16 and TRBJ2-3, with D possibly TRBD1 on 6 matching bases. Trimming removed 6 bases at V and 2 bases at J, with 12 bases between. CDR1 and CDR2 (germline): KGHSY, FQNENV. The CDR3 extends over 14 amino acids. Written as DNA, the CDR3 is TGTGCCAGCAGTCCTGGGGGCCACACAGATACGCAGTATTTT. The encoded protein is CASSPGGHTDTQYF.

V is TRBV27 and J is TRBJ2-7; 9 bases agree with TRBD1. The CDR3 is 13 amino acids. CDR1 is MNHEY, CDR2 SMNVEV, per germline (reference sequence). The trim removed 5 bases at V and 7 bases at J, leaving 6 bases unmatched. CDR3 amino acids: CASSPDRGGEQYF. The DNA of the CDR3 is TGTGCCAGCAGTCCCGACAGGGGGGGGGAGCAGTACTTC.

The CDR3 reads CASSLPGVETQYF. CDR3 in DNA: TGTGCCAGCAGCTTACCGGGCGTAGAGACCCAGTACTTC. This chain joins TRBV7-2 and TRBJ2-5; no clear D gene. Germline V lookup: CDR1 SGHTA, CDR2 FQGNSA. CDR3 size: 13 residues. Trimming stripped 2 bases from V and 4 bases from J, with 8 bases between.

This clone was detected a few times. V and J are TRBV12-3 or TRBV12-4 and TRBJ1-5; D is undetermined. Trimming took off 5 bases at V and 9 bases at J, with 8 bases between the two ends. The CDR3 spans 11 residues. The chain's CDR3 is CASSGVGPQHF. CDR3 nucleotides: TGTGCCAGCAGTGGGGTAGGGCCCCAGCATTTT.

The chain employs TRBV7-9 and TRBJ1-1, with 7 nucleotides matching TRBD1. The CDR3 has 13 residues. The germline V gene has CDR1 SEHNR and CDR2 FQNEAQ (reference sequence). The ends lost 2 bases at V and 8 bases at J; junction bases unmatched: 5. The CDR3 nucleotides are TGTGCCAGCAGCTTACAGGGGGTAGGGGAAGCTTTCTTT. This codes for CASSLQGVGEAFF.

The V and J genes are TRBV18 and TRBJ1-4; no definite D call. The germline V and J ends were trimmed by 5 bases and 3 bases, with 13 bases remaining between them. The CDR3 has 15 residues. Per germline, CDR1 KGHSH and CDR2 LQKENI. The CDR3 DNA is TGTGCCAGCTCAATTGGTGGGGAGGCTAATGAAAAACTGTTTTTT. Translated, it gives CASSIGGEANEKLFF.

The chain is built from TRBV6-2 or TRBV6-3 and TRBJ1-2, with 7 bases lining up with TRBD1. Looked up from germline, CDR1 is MNHEY and CDR2 is SVGEGT. Germline trimming cut 6 bases from V and 5 bases from J; bases unmatched to any gene: 9. The CDR3 extends over 14 amino acids. CDR3 coding DNA: TGTGCCAGCAGCGAAGGGGGCCGGACGTATGGCTACACCTTC. This translates into CASSEGGRTYGYTF.

This sequence joins TRBV7-6 and TRBJ2-3, with D perhaps matching TRBD2 (7 bases). V shed 1 base and J shed 5 bases, with 19 bases lying between them. CDR3 length equals 17 residues. CDR1 is SGHVS, CDR2 FNYEAQ, per germline. CDR3 bases: TGTGCCAGCAGCTTAGTCTCCGGCGGGGGCGGGTTAGATACGCAGTATTTT. It codes for CASSLVSGGGGLDTQYF.

The chain is built from TRBV11-3 and TRBJ2-3; a weak D match, TRBD2 (6 bases). Germline V lookup: CDR1 SGHNT, CDR2 YENEEA. The CDR3 spans 14 residues. V was trimmed by 1 base and J by 2 bases, leaving 7 bases between them. This CDR3 reads CASSLGEVTDTQYF. CDR3 in DNA: TGTGCCAGCAGCTTAGGGGAGGTCACAGATACGCAGTATTTT.

V gene TRBV19 combines with J gene TRBJ2-5; the D call may be TRBD1 or TRBD2 (5 bases each). Deletions cut 7 bases from V and 2 bases from J, with 17 bases between. Germline V CDR1 and CDR2: LNHDA, SQIVND (reference sequence). The CDR3 length is 15 residues. Here the CDR3 reads CASTPGPGWQETQYF. The CDR3 nucleotides are TGTGCCAGTACCCCGGGGCCGGGATGGCAAGAGACCCAGTACTTC. Supplemented by reference TRBV19 and TRBJ2-5, the full variable domain reads DGGITQSPKYLFRKEGQNVTLSCEQNLNHDAMYWYRQDPGQGLRLIYYSQIVNDFQKGDIAEGYSVSREKKESFPLTVTSAQKNPTAFYLCASTPGPGWQETQYFGPGTRLLVL.

The CDR3 coding sequence is TGTGCCAGCAGCTTAGCGCCTTACAGAGGGCGGCTGAACACCGGGGAGCTGTTTTTT. Translated, it gives CASSLAPYRGRLNTGELFF. The V call is TRBV7-2, the J call TRBJ2-2; D is perhaps TRBD2 (5 bases). Looked up from germline, CDR1 is SGHTA and CDR2 is FQGNSA. The CDR3 consists of 19 residues. With 0 bases removed from V and 1 base from J, the gap between germline ends came to 18 bases.

The chain uses TRBV5-1 and TRBJ2-3, with TRBD1 matching 7 bases. Germline values: CDR1 SGHRS, CDR2 YFSETQ. V was clipped by 4 bases and J by 4 bases; unmatched bases: 3. The CDR3 extends over 13 amino acids. The CDR3 nucleotides are TGCGCCAGCAGCCAGGGGGACGCAGATACGCAGTATTTT. This encodes CASSQGDADTQYF. Full variable domain (missing parts from reference TRBV5-1 and TRBJ2-3): KAGVTQTPRYLIKTRGQQVTLSCSPISGHRSVSWYQQTPGQGLQFLFEYFSETQRNKGNFPGRFSGRQFSNSRSEMNVSTLELGDSALYLCASSQGDADTQYFGPGTRLTVL.

The J gene is TRBJ1-2, the V gene TRBV6-1, with D unresolved. The CDR3 covers 16 residues. The V gene's germline CDR1 is MNHNS and CDR2 SASEGT. Trimming shortened V by 2 bases and J by 2 bases, and 15 bases separated the two germline ends. Here the CDR3 DNA reads TGTGCCAGCAGTGAACCCCACCATGGAGGGAACTATGGCTACACCTTC. This translates into CASSEPHHGGNYGYTF.

This clone was observed a handful of times. This rearrangement joins TRBV18 to TRBJ1-1; weak D call: TRBD1 (6 bases). Germline values: CDR1 KGHSH, CDR2 LQKENI. The CDR3 is 15 amino acids. V gave up 5 bases and J gave up 2 bases, with 15 bases separating them. The CDR3 sequence: CASSGRAGDNTEAFF. The CDR3 DNA sequence: TGTGCCAGCTCAGGTAGAGCAGGGGATAACACTGAAGCTTTCTTT.

This clone turned up a few times. The CDR3 coding sequence is TGTGCCAGCAGCTTAATAGGGACAGGGGGCCATCAGCCCCAGCATTTT. Its protein product is CASSLIGTGGHQPQHF. The rearrangement links TRBV7-2 to TRBJ1-5, with 12 bases identical to TRBD1. Germline assignment: CDR1 SGHTA and CDR2 FQGNSA. CDR3 size: 16 residues. V was pared by 2 bases and J by 5 bases, with 4 bases of the junction left unmatched.

The chain couples TRBV7-8 to TRBJ1-6, with D possibly TRBD1 on 5 matching bases. CDR1 SGHVS and CDR2 FQNEAQ come from the germline V gene. V was pared by 4 bases and J by 9 bases, with 19 bases between. The CDR3 contains 16 residues. The CDR3 nucleotides read TGTGCCAGCAGCTCTTCCGGGGCCTCCCGGGGTTCACCCCTCCACTTT. Protein sequence: CASSSSGASRGSPLHF.